These 30 T cell receptor beta chains originate from one sample sequenced in a study of cytomegalovirus exposure and HLA in healthy donors (dated by TCRdb to the late 2010s). The library was produced with the immunoSEQ multiplex PCR assay. For the multiplex PCR, a mixture combining 60 forward primers for TCR Vbeta segments and 13 reverse primers for TCR Jbeta segments was used. Held by TCRdb, this immuneACCESS table contains in-frame sequences only and omits some clones. Under half of the omission traces to an unresolved V gene where checked; the cause of the rest is unknown. The sample table lists about 180,000 clones, around 80% of them with a count of one. More than 0.4% of the sample is in the top ten clones. Specimen: PBMCs. The receptor set was obtained from a woman in her 50s in good health and CMV-seronegative.

This clone was detected a few times. V and J are TRBV5-1 and TRBJ1-1; 9 bases match TRBD1. CDR1 and CDR2 from the germline V gene are SGHRS and YFSETQ. V shed 0 bases, J shed 10 bases, and the junction held 4 bases outside the gene matches. CDR3 size: 13 residues. CDR3 DNA: TGCGCCAGCAGCTTGGAGCAGGGACAGGGAGCTTTCTTT. Translated, it gives CASSLEQGQGAFF.

The genes are TRBV5-1 and TRBJ1-4, with TRBD1 identical over 10 bases. The CDR3 extends over 14 amino acids. Trimming cost V 4 bases and J 5 bases; bases outside gene matches: 2. CDR1 is SGHRS, CDR2 YFSETQ, per germline. The CDR3 DNA is TGCGCCAGCAGCGGGGGACAGGGGAATGAAAAACTGTTTTTT. Translating it yields CASSGGQGNEKLFF.

The V gene is TRBV5-6, the J gene TRBJ1-6; 7 nucleotides line up with TRBD1. J was trimmed by 3 bases and V by 3 bases; bases with no gene match: 3. The length of the CDR3 is 15 residues. The germline gives CDR1 SGHDT, CDR2 YYEEEE. The CDR3 loop reads CASSSGTDYNSPLHF. CDR3 DNA sequence: TGTGCCAGCAGCTCCGGGACAGACTATAATTCACCCCTCCACTTT.

This clone has a handful of counts. The rearrangement joins TRBV7-2 to TRBJ2-2; D perhaps matches TRBD1 (5 bases). The V gene lost 6 bases and the J gene lost 7 bases, with 15 bases spanning the gap. This CDR3 contains 14 residues. CDR1 and CDR2 (germline): SGHTA, FQGNSA. CDR3 DNA sequence: TGTGCCAGCAGTTCAGGGTATCGTGACGGGGAGCTGTTTTTT. Its protein product is CASSSGYRDGELFF.

This clone is labeled medium-sized. Here the CDR3 DNA reads TGTGCCAGCAGTGGCCGGGAGGTTGAAGCTTTCTTT. The encoded protein is CASSGREVEAFF. The V call is TRBV25-1, the J call TRBJ1-1, with no clear D. Deletions cut 4 bases from V and 7 bases from J, with 10 bases between. Looked up from germline, CDR1 is MGHDK and CDR2 is SYGVNS. The length of the CDR3 is 12 residues. Together with reference TRBV25-1 and TRBJ1-1, the CDR3 gives the full variable domain: EADIYQTPRYLVIGTGKKITLECSQTMGHDKMYWYQQDPGMELHLIHYSYGVNSTEKGDLSSESTVSRIRTEHFPLTLESARPSHTSQYLCASSGREVEAFFGQGTRLTVV.

This chain connects TRBV28 to TRBJ2-3; D is perhaps TRBD1 (6 bases). There are 13 residues in the CDR3. V lost 2 bases, J lost 6 bases, and 9 bases lay in between. Germline V lookup: CDR1 MDHEN, CDR2 SYDVKM. The chain's CDR3 is CASSLQGSDTQYF. Written as DNA, the CDR3 is TGTGCCAGCAGTTTACAGGGGTCTGATACGCAGTATTTT.

This chain uses TRBV4-1 with TRBJ2-6; D ambiguous. The CDR3 loop spans 15 amino acids. Germline-derived CDR1 and CDR2 are MGHRA and YSYEKL. Trimming left V 4 bases short and J 0 bases short, with 7 bases between. DNA of the CDR3: TGCGCCAGCAGCCCCCCCTCCTCTGGGGCCAACGTCCTGACTTTC. This sequence encodes CASSPPSSGANVLTF.

V gene TRBV18 combines with J gene TRBJ1-4; no clear D. CDR1 and CDR2 from the germline V gene are KGHSH and LQKENI. V lost 1 base, J lost 0 bases, and 6 bases lay in between. The CDR3 loop spans 15 amino acids. CDR3 residues: CASSPRPATNEKLFF. The CDR3 DNA follows: TGTGCCAGCTCACCACGGCCTGCAACTAATGAAAAACTGTTTTTT.

This clone was detected only a few times. This chain connects TRBV5-1 to TRBJ2-7, with 7 bases that match TRBD2. Trimming at V came to 2 bases and at J to 3 bases, leaving 5 bases not matched to a gene. Germline-derived CDR1 and CDR2 are SGHRS and YFSETQ. The CDR3 covers 14 residues. In DNA form, the CDR3 reads TGCGCCAGCAGCTTTTGGGAGGGAGGCTACGAGCAGTACTTC. It specifies CASSFWEGGYEQYF.

In regard to this clone: Distinct nucleotide sequences in the sample also encode this CDR3. The chain combines TRBV5-1 with TRBJ2-3; D remains unclear. Germline V gene lookup returns CDR1 SGHRS and CDR2 YFSETQ. V was clipped by 0 bases and J by 1 base, with 6 bases between them. The CDR3 covers 14 residues. The CDR3 loop reads CASSLEAGTDTQYF. CDR3 in DNA: TGCGCCAGCAGCTTGGAAGCCGGCACAGATACGCAGTATTTT. Supplemented by reference TRBV5-1 and TRBJ2-3, the full variable domain reads KAGVTQTPRYLIKTRGQQVTLSCSPISGHRSVSWYQQTPGQGLQFLFEYFSETQRNKGNFPGRFSGRQFSNSRSEMNVSTLELGDSALYLCASSLEAGTDTQYFGPGTRLTVL.

This clone was picked up a small number of times. Here the CDR3 reads CASSSGDRFREQFF. DNA of the CDR3: TGTGCCAGCAGTTCGGGGGACAGGTTCAGGGAGCAGTTCTTC. This sequence joins TRBV28 and TRBJ2-1; 8 positions match TRBD1. The CDR3 has 14 residues. Germline V gene data show CDR1 as MDHEN and CDR2 as SYDVKM. The V segment lost 4 bases and the J segment 10 bases; nucleotides outside the gene matches: 9. Full variable domain (remainder filled in from reference TRBV28 and TRBJ2-1): DVKVTQSSRYLVKRTGEKVFLECVQDMDHENMFWYRQDPGLGLRLIYFSYDVKMKEKGDIPEGYSVSREKKERFSLILESASTNQTSMYLCASSSGDRFREQFFGPGTRLTVL.

The V call is TRBV15, the J call TRBJ2-3; 8 bases map to TRBD2. This CDR3 has 13 residues. The germline V gene encodes CDR1 LNHNV and CDR2 YYDKDF (reference sequence). The ends lost 5 bases at V and 4 bases at J; junction bases unmatched: 2. The CDR3 here is CATSYGGADTQYF. The CDR3 DNA is TGTGCCACCAGCTACGGGGGGGCAGATACGCAGTATTTT.

As DNA, the CDR3 is TGTGCCAGCAGCGCTATCACAGGGGCATCGTACAATGAGCAGTTCTTC. Encoded protein: CASSAITGASYNEQFF. The chain uses TRBV25-1 and TRBJ2-1; 7 bases fit TRBD1. Unmatched junction bases numbered 12, after V lost 6 bases and J lost 4 bases. Germline CDR1 is MGHDK and CDR2 is SYGVNS. The CDR3 covers 16 residues.

The chain has TRBV7-2 and TRBJ2-7; tentative D call: TRBD2 (6 bases). The V gene lost 2 bases and the J gene lost 3 bases, with 14 bases spanning the gap. Germline-derived CDR1 and CDR2 are SGHTA and FQGNSA. The CDR3 length is 15 residues. CDR3 protein: CASSLNSGGVYEQYF. The CDR3 DNA sequence: TGTGCCAGCAGCTTAAACTCCGGGGGTGTCTACGAGCAGTACTTC.

V is TRBV5-6 and J is TRBJ1-6; D perhaps matches TRBD1 (6 bases). Trimming left V 4 bases short and J 11 bases short, with 10 bases between. The CDR3 totals 12 residues. The germline V gene has CDR1 SGHDT and CDR2 YYEEEE. The chain's CDR3 is CASSPRGAPLHF. The CDR3 region has the DNA TGTGCCAGCAGCCCCAGGGGTGCACCCCTCCACTTT.

As regards this clone: A junction boundary mismatches the germline segment, possibly from a read error. The chain employs TRBV5-4 and TRBJ2-2, with D unclear. Germline V CDR1 and CDR2: SGHNT, YYREEE (reference sequence). The CDR3 is 15 amino acids. CDR3 residues: CAGSLGLDGTGELFF. CDR3 bases: TGTGCCGGCAGCTTAGGCCTAGACGGCACCGGGGAGCTGTTTTTT.

V and J are TRBV27 and TRBJ2-2; D remains unclear. Germline loops: CDR1 MNHEY, CDR2 SMNVEV (reference sequence). The CDR3 length is 15 residues. V was shortened by 1 base and J by 4 bases, with 10 bases between the two germline ends. The CDR3 sequence is CASSLWKASTGELFF. In nucleotides, the CDR3 is TGTGCCAGCAGTTTATGGAAAGCGAGCACCGGGGAGCTGTTTTTT.

The chain links TRBV6-1 to TRBJ2-2; possible D gene TRBD2, 5 bases. Trimming removed 7 bases from V and 0 bases from J, with 9 bases in between. In germline, CDR1 is MNHNS, CDR2 SASEGT. This CDR3 comprises 14 residues. The CDR3 region has the DNA TGTGCCAGCAACGTACTAGCGAACACCGGGGAGCTGTTTTTT. Amino acids: CASNVLANTGELFF.

The genes are TRBV9 and TRBJ1-2; 7 bases line up with TRBD1. This CDR3 has 15 residues. The ends lost 3 bases at V and 4 bases at J; junction bases unmatched: 9. Looked up from germline, CDR1 is SGDLS and CDR2 is YYNGEE. The CDR3 protein is CASSANRGKGYGYTF. In nucleotides, the CDR3 is TGTGCCAGCAGCGCAAACAGGGGAAAGGGCTATGGCTACACCTTC.

This chain joins TRBV4-1 and TRBJ2-3; D unclear. There are 16 residues in the CDR3. V was pared by 5 bases and J by 5 bases, with 20 bases between. Germline assignment: CDR1 MGHRA and CDR2 YSYEKL. CDR3 sequence reads: CASSASVTGGIDTQYF. CDR3 nucleotides: TGCGCCAGCAGCGCGAGTGTAACCGGTGGTATAGATACGCAGTATTTT.

The chain employs TRBV19 and TRBJ1-5; a weak D match, TRBD1 (6 bases). Trimming stripped 10 bases from V and 9 bases from J, with 16 bases between. This CDR3 has 12 residues. Per germline, CDR1 LNHDA and CDR2 SQIVND (reference sequence). In nucleotides, the CDR3 is TGTGCCATCCACAGGGTTACGGGGCCCCAGCATTTT. Translated, it gives CAIHRVTGPQHF.

J is TRBJ2-5 and V is TRBV29-1, with D perhaps matching TRBD1 (6 bases). Germline V gene lookup returns CDR1 SQVTM and CDR2 ANQGSEA. V lost 4 bases and J 5 bases, leaving 26 bases between the germline ends. This CDR3 comprises 17 residues. As DNA, the CDR3 is TGCAGCGTTGTGTGGGCTTGGGGGCCAACCCCAAGCGAGACCCAGTACTTC. It is translated as CSVVWAWGPTPSETQYF.

This clone came up a few times. The rearrangement uses TRBV5-1 and TRBJ2-5; the match to TRBD2 covers 10 bases. The CDR3 length is 16 residues. V lost 1 base, J lost 1 base, and 4 bases stayed unmatched. Germline V gives CDR1 SGHRS, CDR2 YFSETQ. CDR3 DNA sequence: TGCGCCAGCAGCTTGTTAGCGGGAGGCATCCAAGAGACCCAGTACTTC. Residues: CASSLLAGGIQETQYF.

This clone was counted once. This chain joins TRBV4-2 and TRBJ2-7, with 7 bases matching TRBD2. V lost 3 bases, J lost 2 bases, and 10 bases stayed unmatched. Germline V lookup: CDR1 LGHNA, CDR2 YNFKEQ. The CDR3 is 16 residues long. For the CDR3, the DNA is TGTGCCAGCAGCCACGCACAAGCGGGACCCACCTACGAGCAGTACTTC. This codes for CASSHAQAGPTYEQYF.

The V and J genes are TRBV6-4 and TRBJ2-2; tentative D call: TRBD1 (6 bases). CDR1 and CDR2 from the germline V gene are MRHNA and SNTAGT. CDR3 length: 14 residues. Trimming stripped 4 bases from V and 2 bases from J, with 8 bases between. CDR3 nucleotide sequence: TGTGCCAGCAGTGGACAGGCAAACACCGGGGAGCTGTTTTTT. This encodes CASSGQANTGELFF.

This rearrangement joins TRBV4-3 to TRBJ1-4, with no clear D. V dropped 1 base and J dropped 8 bases, with 14 bases sitting between them. There are 15 residues in the CDR3. In germline, CDR1 is LGHNA, CDR2 YSLEER. CDR3 residues: CASSQGQRRAEKLFF. Written as DNA, the CDR3 is TGCGCCAGCAGCCAAGGTCAACGGCGGGCAGAAAAACTGTTTTTT.

This rearrangement joins TRBV5-6 to TRBJ2-5, with 11 positions matching TRBD2. V shed 1 base, J shed 1 base, and the junction held 3 bases outside the gene matches. Germline CDR1 and CDR2: SGHDT and YYEEEE. The CDR3 extends over 16 amino acids. CDR3 DNA sequence: TGTGCCAGCAGCTTGACTAGCGGGAGAGGCCAAGAGACCCAGTACTTC. The encoded protein is CASSLTSGRGQETQYF.

The V call is TRBV30, the J call TRBJ1-5; 8 bases map to TRBD1. Germline assignment: CDR1 GTSNPN and CDR2 SVGIG (reference sequence). The CDR3 consists of 13 residues. The CDR3 is CAYGRQGSQPQHF. The CDR3 DNA sequence: TGTGCTTACGGAAGACAGGGGAGTCAGCCCCAGCATTTT. The full variable domain, with the rest looked up from reference TRBV30 and TRBJ1-5, is SQTIHQWPATLVQPVGSPLSLECTVEGTSNPNLYWYRQAAGRGLQLLFYSVGIGQISSEVPQNLSASRPQDRQFILSSKKLLLSDSGFYLCAYGRQGSQPQHFGDGTRLSIL.

The V call is TRBV28, the J call TRBJ1-1; D may be TRBD1 (5 bases). With 3 bases removed from V and 4 bases from J, the gap between germline ends came to 9 bases. In germline, CDR1 is MDHEN, CDR2 SYDVKM. The CDR3 has 13 residues. The CDR3 coding sequence is TGTGCCAGCAGTTTCATAAGGGGCACTGAAGCTTTCTTT. This gives the protein CASSFIRGTEAFF.

This clone was observed once. The CDR3 bases are TGCGCCAGCAGTCAATCTGGGCAGTCGGAGCTGTTTTTT. It yields the protein CASSQSGQSELFF. The chain recombines TRBV23-1 with TRBJ2-2; D ambiguous. TRBV23-1 is flagged as an ORF with uncertain function. V was pared by 0 bases and J by 10 bases, with 9 bases between. CDR3 length equals 13 residues.